This T cell receptor (beta chain) was identified during a study of T-cell memory formation after mild COVID-19. For the study at large: The study found TCR clusters largely donor specific.

This clonotype was detected a few times. No antigen is known for it. This CDR3 is 12 amino acids long. Trimming pared 2 bases from V and 7 bases from J, leaving 6 bases between. Germline-derived CDR1 and CDR2 are KGHSH and LQKENI. Study-level points and caveats: The CD4+ clones that contracted clustered mainly within CM and EM, and the CD8+ clones concentrated in EMRA. A subset of responding clones appeared in pre-infection memory, suggesting cross-reactive memory joined.

TCRdb re-called the 5' RACE reads through MiXCR, storing one row per CDR3 protein. The table records 300,000 to 350,000 distinct CDR3 sequences, approximately 14% of them present only once. The chain couples TRBV18 to TRBJ2-4; unclear D gene. This clonotype was obtained from a man aged 18 to 29 who had mild COVID-19 (a few samples of this study predate the infection). Cell type and time point are not known. Sequenced input: PBMCs or a T cell subset sorted from them (not recorded which). CDR3 in amino acids: CASSPKRNIQYF. The CDR3 nucleotides read TGTGCCAGCTCACCAAAAAGGAACATTCAGTACTTC.